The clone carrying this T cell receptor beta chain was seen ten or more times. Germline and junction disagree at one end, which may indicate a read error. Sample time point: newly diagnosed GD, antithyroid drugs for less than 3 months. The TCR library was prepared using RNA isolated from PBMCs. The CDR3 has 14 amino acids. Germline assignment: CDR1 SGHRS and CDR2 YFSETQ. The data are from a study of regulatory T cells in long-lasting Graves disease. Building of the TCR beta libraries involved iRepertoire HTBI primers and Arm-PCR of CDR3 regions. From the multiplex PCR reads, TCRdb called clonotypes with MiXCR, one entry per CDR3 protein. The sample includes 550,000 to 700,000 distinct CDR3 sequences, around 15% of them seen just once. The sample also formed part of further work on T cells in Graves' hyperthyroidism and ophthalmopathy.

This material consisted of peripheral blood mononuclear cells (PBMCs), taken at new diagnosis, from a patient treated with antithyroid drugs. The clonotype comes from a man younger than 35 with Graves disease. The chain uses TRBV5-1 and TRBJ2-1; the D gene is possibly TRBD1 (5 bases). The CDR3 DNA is TGTGCCAGCAGCCTGGACACCCTTCACAATGAGCAGTTCTTC. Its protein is CASSLDTLHNEQFF.